Listed here are 14 T cell receptor beta chains from one sample, sequenced in a study of T cell repertoires in cytomegalovirus infection. A single record per CDR3 protein comes from TCRdb applying MiXCR to the reads. This sample has some 280,000 distinct CDR3 sequences, with about 13% found just once. Sequences were obtained from PBMCs. Every receptor here comes from a human donor in good health (CMV status not recorded). Some clones in this sample may be carry-over from other donors' samples.

This clonotype appeared many times. The gene calls are TRBV7-2 and TRBJ1-4; no reliable D call. Germline V lookup: CDR1 SGHTA, CDR2 FQGNSA. Between the trimmed V and J ends, which lost 3 bases and 4 bases, there was a span of 3 bases. This CDR3 region has 12 residues. DNA for the CDR3: TGTGCCAGCAGCTTGAATAATGAAAAACTGTTTTTT. It encodes CASSLNNEKLFF.

This clonotype occurred many times. This chain joins TRBV7-9 and TRBJ2-7, with 10 nucleotides matching TRBD2. This CDR3 spans 13 amino acids. The ends lost 6 bases at V and 7 bases at J; junction bases unmatched: 6. Germline CDR1 reads SEHNR; CDR2 reads FQNEAQ (reference sequence). CDR3 loop: CASSRTSGGEQYF. CDR3 DNA: TGTGCCAGCAGTCGGACTAGCGGAGGGGAGCAGTACTTC.

This chain uses TRBV5-5 with TRBJ2-2; D may be TRBD1 (6 bases). Germline loops: CDR1 SGHKS, CDR2 YYEKEE (reference sequence). This CDR3 spans 16 amino acids. Trimming shortened V by 4 bases and J by 0 bases, and 13 bases separated the two germline ends. The CDR3 DNA follows: TGTGCCAGCAGCCTGCTTGGGACAACGAACACCGGGGAGCTGTTTTTT. As protein: CASSLLGTTNTGELFF.

V is TRBV29-1 and J is TRBJ2-2; TRBD1 matches at 12 bases. V trimming: 5 bases; J trimming: 10 bases; junction bases outside the gene matches: 11. Germline V lookup: CDR1 SQVTM, CDR2 ANQGSEA. This CDR3 is built from 15 residues. This CDR3 reads CSVLGGTGGYEELFF. The CDR3 DNA sequence: TGCAGCGTTCTCGGGGGGACAGGGGGCTATGAGGAGCTGTTTTTT.

In nucleotides, the CDR3 is TGTGCCAGTAGTATGCCGGGAGGGCCATACAATGAGCAGTTCTTC. It is translated as CASSMPGGPYNEQFF. The V gene is TRBV19, the J gene TRBJ2-1, with 8 positions matching TRBD2. With V trimmed by 3 bases and J by 4 bases, 5 bases remained unmatched. Germline lookup yields CDR1 LNHDA and CDR2 SQIVND (reference sequence). The CDR3 contains 15 residues.

This clonotype was detected only a few times. The V call is TRBV27, the J call TRBJ2-7, with TRBD2 identical over 11 bases. Unmatched junction bases numbered 8, after V lost 4 bases and J lost 0 bases. There are 17 residues in the CDR3. CDR1 is MNHEY and CDR2 is SMNVEV in the germline V gene (reference sequence). This CDR3 is CASSSSLSGRGSYEQYF. Here the CDR3 DNA reads TGTGCCAGCAGTTCTTCCCTTAGCGGGAGGGGCTCCTACGAGCAGTACTTC.

J is TRBJ1-2 and V is TRBV3-1, with unresolved D. Looked up from germline, CDR1 is LGHDT and CDR2 is YNNKEL (reference sequence). The CDR3 totals 14 residues. V lost 0 bases, J lost 5 bases, and 10 bases lay in between. CDR3 protein: CASSQEPSYYGYTF. The CDR3 nucleotides read TGTGCCAGCAGCCAAGAGCCCAGTTATTATGGCTACACCTTC.

This clonotype has just a few counts. This chain links TRBV20-1 with TRBJ1-5; D gene ambiguous. With 3 bases removed from V and 7 bases from J, the gap between germline ends came to 10 bases. Germline V gene data show CDR1 as DFQATT and CDR2 as SNEGSKA (reference sequence). This CDR3 region has 12 residues. The CDR3 here is CSARFGEQPQHF. CDR3 nucleotides: TGCAGTGCTAGGTTCGGGGAACAGCCCCAGCATTTT.

On this clonotype itself: This may come from a read error, since a much larger clone is one base off. This is likely a read error, given that the CDR3 carries no conserved phenylalanine or tryptophan at its end. The rearrangement links TRBV2 to TRBJ2-1; 7 bases are a match to TRBD2. CDR3 size: 14 residues. V shed 8 bases and J 0 bases; nucleotides not matched to a gene: 4. Germline V gene data show CDR1 as SNHLY and CDR2 as FYNNEI. CDR3 residues: CASGRASSYNEQFL. CDR3 sequence (DNA): TGTGCCAGCGGGAGGGCTAGCTCCTACAATGAGCAGTTCTTG.

The rearrangement joins TRBV29-1 to TRBJ1-2, with 8 positions matching TRBD1. This CDR3 region has 12 residues. The junction had 8 bases not matched to a gene; V was cut back by 7 bases and J by 7 bases. CDR1 and CDR2 from the germline V gene are SQVTM and ANQGSEA. This chain's CDR3 is CSGLTGEVGYTF. The CDR3 DNA reads TGCAGCGGACTGACAGGGGAGGTTGGCTACACCTTC. The full variable domain, with the rest looked up from reference TRBV29-1 and TRBJ1-2, is SAVISQKPSRDICQRGTSLTIQCQVDSQVTMMFWYRQQPGQSLTLIATANQGSEATYESGFVIDKFPISRPNLTFSTLTVSNMSPEDSSIYLCSGLTGEVGYTFGSGTRLTVV.

At least ten counts were recorded for this clonotype. This chain links TRBV7-2 with TRBJ1-1; D uncertain. Trimming took 1 base from V and 8 from J, leaving 11 bases between them. The CDR3 contains 13 residues. Per germline, CDR1 SGHTA and CDR2 FQGNSA. The CDR3: CASSLVRVREAFF. In nucleotides, the CDR3 is TGTGCCAGCAGCTTAGTTAGGGTCAGAGAAGCTTTCTTT.

V gene TRBV19 combines with J gene TRBJ2-1, with 10 bases identical to TRBD2. CDR1 and CDR2 (germline): LNHDA, SQIVND (reference sequence). V shed 6 bases and J 3 bases; nucleotides not matched to a gene: 8. CDR3 length equals 16 residues. CDR3 protein: CASSPGLADYYNEQFF. As DNA, the CDR3 is TGTGCCAGTAGCCCAGGACTAGCGGACTACTACAATGAGCAGTTCTTC.

In this sample, this clonotype turned up many times. The chain employs TRBV29-1 and TRBJ1-3; D call uncertain. Germline CDR1 SQVTM, CDR2 ANQGSEA. Trimming shortened V by 0 bases and J by 2 bases, and 5 bases separated the two germline ends. This CDR3 region has 13 residues. CDR3 bases: TGCAGCGTTGAAGATGGGCCTGGAAACACCATATATTTT. Residues: CSVEDGPGNTIYF.

This clonotype has at least ten counts. V and J are TRBV7-9 and TRBJ2-5; 11 nucleotides align to TRBD1. CDR3 length: 17 residues. Germline values: CDR1 SEHNR, CDR2 FQNEAQ (reference sequence). The trim removed 5 bases at V and 4 bases at J, leaving 12 bases unmatched. CDR3 residues: CASSPSRDRGNRETQYF. DNA for the CDR3: TGTGCCAGCAGCCCGAGCCGGGACAGGGGGAATCGAGAGACCCAGTACTTC.